What follows is one TCR beta chain and its context. Its antigen is unknown. V gave up 0 bases and J gave up 2 bases, with 7 bases separating them. The length of the CDR3 is 13 residues. Per the germline V gene, CDR1 is SQVTM and CDR2 is ANQGSEA. TCRdb recomputed calls from the reads with MiXCR, one row per CDR3 protein. Of under 200,000 distinct CDR3 sequences detected, approximately 9.6% appear once; the ten largest clones hold roughly 5.1%. This entry comes from a study of T cell repertoires in cytomegalovirus infection. Study observations and caveats: Across the ex vivo response, the dominant clonotypes were HLA-C-restricted CMV-specific TCR beta clonotypes.

The chain employs TRBV29-1 and TRBJ2-5; D remains unclear. This TCR derives from a human donor in good health (CMV status not recorded). Some clones in this sample may be carry-over from other donors' samples. Sequenced: PBMCs. The CDR3 region is CSVEEGTQETQYF. CDR3 bases: TGCAGCGTTGAAGAAGGCACTCAAGAGACCCAGTACTTC.